This T cell receptor (beta chain) was recorded in a study of blood T cell repertoires in COVID-19. Study summary: The United States, Italy and Spain were the sources of the acute and convalescent COVID-19 samples. T cells, B-cell-depleted T cells, or PBMCs supplied cDNA or gDNA.

The germline V gene encodes CDR1 MNHEY and CDR2 SVGEGT. V gave up 5 bases and J gave up 12 bases, with 11 bases separating them. The CDR3 totals 11 residues. Study processing details: It was from reference gene primer amplification that nucleated cell counts were estimated. The protocol was immunoSEQ multiplex PCR, while the TCRdb copy is restricted to in-frame clones and leaves out a portion. V, J and clone size are those of that table, while D and trimming were read from the DNA. The sample records about 150,000 clones, around 88% being singletons. The specimen was peripheral blood. The V gene is TRBV6-2 or TRBV6-3, the J gene TRBJ2-1, with D hard to call. The source of this sequence is a woman in her 70s who had recovered from COVID-19. CDR3 residues: CASSILSRQFF. The DNA of the CDR3 is TGTGCCAGCAGTATACTTAGTAGGCAGTTCTTC.